This T cell receptor (beta chain) derives from a study of cytomegalovirus exposure and HLA in healthy donors. The germline V gene has CDR1 SGHAT and CDR2 FQNNGV. Deletions cut 4 bases from V and 0 bases from J, with 10 bases between. The CDR3 length is 14 residues. PCR was performed using 60 Vbeta and 13 Jbeta primers. Authors' analysis steps: Unique TCR beta chains numbered about 79 million in a later analysis, with some 9.9 million shared. The method was immunoSEQ multiplex PCR; TCRdb's version includes in-frame clones alone and lacks a portion of them. The D gene and trimming were derived from the DNA, and the V and J assignments and clone size from that table. The profile covers fewer than 65,000 clones, with 80% to 85% appearing a single time and 1.6% taken by the ten largest.

This rearrangement joins TRBV11-2 to TRBJ2-7; D not certain. The TCR was taken from a man aged 25-45 years in good health and CMV-seronegative. The sequencing sample was made of PBMCs. CDR3 sequence reads: CASSSQAYSYEQYF. CDR3 coding DNA: TGTGCCAGCAGCTCACAAGCGTACTCCTACGAGCAGTACTTC.